This TCR beta chain was recovered during a study of cytomegalovirus exposure and HLA in healthy donors. The PCR was carried out with 60 Vbeta primers and 13 Jbeta primers. TCRdb's copy holds only in-frame clones and misses some; the assay was immunoSEQ multiplex PCR. The table shows 150,000 to 200,000 clones, with 81% occurring only once. The V gene end was trimmed by 3 bases and the J gene end by 3 bases; junction bases not matched to a gene: 1. From germline, CDR1 is MDHEN and CDR2 SYDVKM. The CDR3 contains 15 residues. This TCR was recovered from a young man in good health and CMV-seronegative. This rearrangement joins TRBV28 to TRBJ1-4, with 10 bases aligning to TRBD1. Sequenced sample: PBMCs. The CDR3 DNA is TGTGCCAGCAGTTTGACAGGGGGCCCTAATGAAAAACTGTTTTTT. It codes for CASSLTGGPNEKLFF.